The T cell receptor (beta chain) under discussion was sequenced for a study of blood T cell repertoires in COVID-19. Per the original methods: Estimation of nucleated cell counts was performed using reference gene primer amplification. Sequencing was performed with immunoSEQ multiplex PCR; in TCRdb, only in-frame clones are kept and a portion is missing. For V, J and clone size, that table is used; D and trimming come from the DNA. Of roughly 130,000 clones listed, about 88% were seen once; the top ten hold under 3%. This CDR3 has 16 amino acids. V lost 6 bases to trimming and J lost 6 bases; unmatched junction nucleotides: 13. The germline V gene encodes CDR1 LNHDA and CDR2 SQIVND (reference sequence). The Seattle patients joined while their infection was active and were tracked longitudinally afterward.

V usage is TRBV19 and J usage is TRBJ1-5; 8 bases match TRBD1. This sequence originates from a human donor with COVID-19, enrolled during active disease. The donor label of this sample is uncertain. The sequenced sample consisted of peripheral blood. This chain's CDR3 is CASSPYPGQGAQPQHF. DNA for the CDR3: TGTGCCAGTAGCCCCTACCCTGGGCAGGGGGCTCAGCCCCAGCATTTT.